This T cell receptor beta chain was captured by sequencing in a study of OX40 agonist ivuxolimab in advanced cancers. Across the study: Ivuxolimab, an agonist antibody against OX40 (CD134), was given to patients. Patients receiving dose escalation had hepatocellular carcinoma, melanoma, renal cell or head and neck cancer. Findings and caveats of the study: A proportion of nonresponders additionally exhibited low normalized T-cell clonal expansion.

Germline CDR1 MNHNS, CDR2 SASEGT. V lost 8 bases and J lost 0; bases outside the gene matches: 3. The CDR3 is made up of 14 amino acids. To note about this clone: Antigen specificity is unknown.

Method: immunoSEQ multiplex PCR; TCRdb's copy keeps in-frame clones and lacks some. This table holds around 80,000 clones, about 89% found once. The sequence was collected from an adult with an advanced solid tumor such as melanoma, head and neck, liver or kidney cancer. The chain recombines TRBV6-1 with TRBJ2-4; TRBD2 aligns across 8 bases. The sample in question was CD4+ or CD8+ T cells sorted from blood, obtained in a trial of the OX40 agonist ivuxolimab. The CDR3, as DNA: TGTGCCAGCCGACTAGCGATAGCCAAAAACATTCAGTACTTC. This gives the protein CASRLAIAKNIQYF.